This T cell receptor beta chain was found in a study of beta chain features in type 1 diabetes. Overall study: Over all samples combined, around 110 million sorted cells were examined.

The CDR3 runs 14 residues. CDR1 MNHEY and CDR2 SVGAGI come from the germline V gene. Unmatched junction bases numbered 6, after V lost 4 bases and J lost 4 bases. This clone was seen only a few times. Its antigen is currently unknown. Findings and limits, study-wide: Researchers report that Type 1 diabetes patients had moderately but significantly shorter TCRB CDR3s across all four CD4+ subsets.

The investigators reverse transcribed all of the isolated RNA, so they sequenced expressed TCRB transcripts. Sequenced by immunoSEQ multiplex PCR; TCRdb stores in-frame clones only, minus some. The sample lists about 160,000 clones, 7.8% occurring once. This chain uses TRBV6-5 with TRBJ1-1; 7 bases fit TRBD1. The receptor was isolated from a woman in her thirties or forties with type 1 diabetes. Material: central memory CD4+ T cells from blood. The chain's CDR3 is CASSSKTGATEAFF. The DNA for the CDR3 is TGTGCCAGCAGTTCGAAAACAGGGGCCACTGAAGCTTTCTTT.